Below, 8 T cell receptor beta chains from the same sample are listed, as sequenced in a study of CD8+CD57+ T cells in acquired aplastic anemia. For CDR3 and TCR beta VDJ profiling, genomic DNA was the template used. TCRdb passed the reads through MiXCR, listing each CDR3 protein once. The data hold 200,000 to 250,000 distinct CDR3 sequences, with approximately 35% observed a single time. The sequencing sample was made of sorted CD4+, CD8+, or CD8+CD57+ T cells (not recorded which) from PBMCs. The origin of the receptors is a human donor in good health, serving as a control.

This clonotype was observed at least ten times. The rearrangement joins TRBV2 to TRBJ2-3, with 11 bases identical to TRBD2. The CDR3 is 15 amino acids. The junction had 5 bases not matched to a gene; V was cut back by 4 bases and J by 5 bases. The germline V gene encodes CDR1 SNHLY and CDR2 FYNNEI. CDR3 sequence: CASSVGLAGRDTQYF. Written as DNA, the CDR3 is TGTGCCAGCAGTGTTGGACTAGCGGGTAGAGATACGCAGTATTTT. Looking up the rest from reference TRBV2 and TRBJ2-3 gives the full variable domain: EPEVTQTPSHQVTQMGQEVILRCVPISNHLYFYWYRQILGQKVEFLVSFYNNEISEKSEIFDDQFSVERPDGSNFTLKIRSTKLEDSAMYFCASSVGLAGRDTQYFGPGTRLTVL.

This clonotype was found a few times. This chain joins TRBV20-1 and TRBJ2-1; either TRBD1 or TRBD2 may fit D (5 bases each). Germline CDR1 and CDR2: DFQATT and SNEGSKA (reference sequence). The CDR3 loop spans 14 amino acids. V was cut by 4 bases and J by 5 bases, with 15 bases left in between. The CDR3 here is CSAIRLGVNNEQFF. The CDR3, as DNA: TGCAGTGCTATACGGTTGGGGGTGAACAATGAGCAGTTCTTC.

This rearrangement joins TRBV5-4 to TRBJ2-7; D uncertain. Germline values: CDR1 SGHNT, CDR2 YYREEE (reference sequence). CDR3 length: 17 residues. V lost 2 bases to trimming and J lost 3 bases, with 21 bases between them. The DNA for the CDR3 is TGTGCCAGCAGCTTAAACACCGATTGGACCCTCCACTACGAGCAGTACTTC. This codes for CASSLNTDWTLHYEQYF.

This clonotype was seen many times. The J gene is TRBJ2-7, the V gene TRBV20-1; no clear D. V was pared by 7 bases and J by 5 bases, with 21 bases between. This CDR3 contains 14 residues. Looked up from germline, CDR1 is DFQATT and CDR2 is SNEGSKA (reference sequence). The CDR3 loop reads CSVLGLAEVDEQYF. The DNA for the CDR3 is TGCAGTGTCCTTGGGTTGGCTGAGGTCGACGAGCAGTACTTC.

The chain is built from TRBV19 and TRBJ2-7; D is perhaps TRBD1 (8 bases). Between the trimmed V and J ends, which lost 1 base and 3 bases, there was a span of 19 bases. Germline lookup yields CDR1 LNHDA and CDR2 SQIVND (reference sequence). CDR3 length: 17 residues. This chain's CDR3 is CASSIGETTGEGYEQYF. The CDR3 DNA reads TGTGCCAGTAGTATAGGAGAAACGACAGGGGAGGGCTACGAGCAGTACTTC.

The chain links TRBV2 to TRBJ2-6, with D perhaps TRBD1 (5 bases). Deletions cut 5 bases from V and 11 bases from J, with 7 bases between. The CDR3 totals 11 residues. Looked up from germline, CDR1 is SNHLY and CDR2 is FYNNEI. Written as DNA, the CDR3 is TGTGCCAGCAGTAGCAGGGACGTCCTGACTTTC. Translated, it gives CASSSRDVLTF.

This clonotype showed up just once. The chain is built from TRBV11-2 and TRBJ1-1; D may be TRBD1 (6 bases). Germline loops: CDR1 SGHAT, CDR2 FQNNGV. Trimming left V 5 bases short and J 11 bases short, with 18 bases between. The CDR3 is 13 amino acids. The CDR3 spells CASSPNVQGFAFF. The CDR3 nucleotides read TGTGCCAGCAGCCCGAACGTACAGGGATTTGCTTTCTTT.

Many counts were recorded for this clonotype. The CDR3 protein is CASSIGGSIRYGYTF. CDR3 bases: TGTGCCAGTAGTATAGGGGGCTCGATCCGCTATGGCTACACCTTC. V gene TRBV19 combines with J gene TRBJ1-2; weak D call: TRBD1 (5 bases). Per the germline V gene, CDR1 is LNHDA and CDR2 is SQIVND (reference sequence). The CDR3 has 15 residues. The germline V and J ends were trimmed by 1 base and 4 bases, with 13 bases remaining between them.